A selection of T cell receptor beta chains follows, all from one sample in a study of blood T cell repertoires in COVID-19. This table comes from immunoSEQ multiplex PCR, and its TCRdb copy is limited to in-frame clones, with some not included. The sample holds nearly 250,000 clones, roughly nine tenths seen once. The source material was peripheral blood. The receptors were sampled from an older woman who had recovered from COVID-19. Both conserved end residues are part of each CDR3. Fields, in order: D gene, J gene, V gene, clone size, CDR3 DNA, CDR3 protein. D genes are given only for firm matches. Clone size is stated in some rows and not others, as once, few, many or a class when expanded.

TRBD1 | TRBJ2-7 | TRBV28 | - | TGTGCCAGCACTTTTGACAGGGTATCCTACGAGCAGTACTTC | CASTFDRVSYEQYF
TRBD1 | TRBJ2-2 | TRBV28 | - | TGTGCCAGCGGGACAGGGGCGAACACCGGGGAGCTGTTTTTT | CASGTGANTGELFF
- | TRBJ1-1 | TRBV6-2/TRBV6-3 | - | TGTGCCAGCAGTTCCCATACCGGAGGGGTGTGGACTGAAGCTTTCTTT | CASSSHTGGVWTEAFF
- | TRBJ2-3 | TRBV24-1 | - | TGTGCCACCAGTGACTCCCAACGGGGGGCCGGCACAGATACGCAGTATTTT | CATSDSQRGAGTDTQYF
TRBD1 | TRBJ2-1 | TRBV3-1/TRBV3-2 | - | TGTGCCAGCAGTCCCACCCCTGACAGGGCGGGTGAGCAGTTCTTC | CASSPTPDRAGEQFF
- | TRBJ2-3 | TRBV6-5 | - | TGTGCCAGCAGTTACTCTCTTCCCTCAGATACGCAGTATTTT | CASSYSLPSDTQYF
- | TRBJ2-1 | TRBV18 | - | TGTGCCAGCTCCTCACACACTGAGCAGTTCTTC | CASSSHTEQFF
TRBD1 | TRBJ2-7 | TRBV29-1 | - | TGCAGCGCCGGACAGGGCTCCTACGAGCAGTACTTC | CSAGQGSYEQYF
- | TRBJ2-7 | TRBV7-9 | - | TGTGCCAGCAGCTCCCCCGCCCGGGACACGTCCTCCTACGAGCAGTACTTC | CASSSPARDTSSYEQYF
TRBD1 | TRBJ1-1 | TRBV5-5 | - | TGTGCCAGCAGCTCAGGGACAGCCAGCAGAACAACTGAAGCTTTCTTT | CASSSGTASRTTEAFF
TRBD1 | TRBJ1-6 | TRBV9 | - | TGTGCCAGCAGCGGGGACAGCCGTGCGTATAATTCACCCCTCCACTTT | CASSGDSRAYNSPLHF
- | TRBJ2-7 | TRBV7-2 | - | TGTGCCAGCAGCTTACAGGGCTTCTCCTACGAGCAGTACTTC | CASSLQGFSYEQYF
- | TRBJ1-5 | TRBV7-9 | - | TGTGCCAGCAGCTACACAGGTGGCAATCAGCCCCAGCATTTT | CASSYTGGNQPQHF
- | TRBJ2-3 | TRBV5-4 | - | TGTGCCAGCAGCCTGGTAGCAGATACGCAGTATTTT | CASSLVADTQYF
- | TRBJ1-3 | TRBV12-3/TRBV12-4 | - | TGTGCCAGCAGTTTAGCGGCCACGTATTTT | CASSLAATYF
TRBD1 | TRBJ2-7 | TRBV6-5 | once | TGTGCCAGCATGCCGTTGGGACAGGGGAACCACGAGCAGTACTTC | CASMPLGQGNHEQYF
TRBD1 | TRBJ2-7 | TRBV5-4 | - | TGTGCCAGCAGCCCTAGGGACAGAGCCTACGAGCAGTACTTC | CASSPRDRAYEQYF
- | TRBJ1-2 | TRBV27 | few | TGTGCCAGCAGTCCGAATCGGGGGAGGCTGGGAGGCTACACCTTC | CASSPNRGRLGGYTF
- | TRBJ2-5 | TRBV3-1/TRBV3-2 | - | TGTGCCAGCGGGGCAGAAACCGGGACCCAGTACTTC | CASGAETGTQYF
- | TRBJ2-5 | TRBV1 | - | TGCACCAGCAGCCAAAGAACCTTCCCTCCACTAGAGGGGGTCCAAGAGACCCAGTACTTC | CTSSQRTFPPLEGVQETQYF
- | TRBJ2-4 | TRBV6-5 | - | TGTGCCAGCAGTAGCAGGGGTAAAAACATTCAGTACTTC | CASSSRGKNIQYF
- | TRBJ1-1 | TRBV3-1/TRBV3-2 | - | TGTGCCAGCAGCCAGGGGACACATGAAGCTTTCTTT | CASSQGTHEAFF
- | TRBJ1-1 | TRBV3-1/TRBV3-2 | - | TGTGCCAGCAGCCACCTTTACACTGAAGCTTTCTTT | CASSHLYTEAFF
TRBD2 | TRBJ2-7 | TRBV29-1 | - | TGCAGCGCCGCTAGCGGGGGCTACGAGCAGTACTTC | CSAASGGYEQYF
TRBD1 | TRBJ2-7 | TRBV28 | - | TGTGCCAGCAGTTCCGGACAGGGGGCCTACGAGCAGTACTTC | CASSSGQGAYEQYF
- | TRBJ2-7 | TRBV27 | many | TGTGCCAGCAGTTCCCTAGGCGACAGTTCTTCTGCCTACGAGCAGTACTTC | CASSSLGDSSSAYEQYF
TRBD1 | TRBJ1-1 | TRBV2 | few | TGTGCCAGCAGTGAACAGGGGGCTCTGACTGAAGCTTTCTTT | CASSEQGALTEAFF
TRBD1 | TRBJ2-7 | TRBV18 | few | TGTGCCAGCTCACCAGAGACAGGGGGCCTCGAGCAGTACTTC | CASSPETGGLEQYF
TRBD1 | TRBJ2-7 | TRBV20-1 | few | TGCAGTGCTAGTCAACCCTCCCCTACAGGGGTCATCTTCTACGAGCAGTACTTC | CSASQPSPTGVIFYEQYF